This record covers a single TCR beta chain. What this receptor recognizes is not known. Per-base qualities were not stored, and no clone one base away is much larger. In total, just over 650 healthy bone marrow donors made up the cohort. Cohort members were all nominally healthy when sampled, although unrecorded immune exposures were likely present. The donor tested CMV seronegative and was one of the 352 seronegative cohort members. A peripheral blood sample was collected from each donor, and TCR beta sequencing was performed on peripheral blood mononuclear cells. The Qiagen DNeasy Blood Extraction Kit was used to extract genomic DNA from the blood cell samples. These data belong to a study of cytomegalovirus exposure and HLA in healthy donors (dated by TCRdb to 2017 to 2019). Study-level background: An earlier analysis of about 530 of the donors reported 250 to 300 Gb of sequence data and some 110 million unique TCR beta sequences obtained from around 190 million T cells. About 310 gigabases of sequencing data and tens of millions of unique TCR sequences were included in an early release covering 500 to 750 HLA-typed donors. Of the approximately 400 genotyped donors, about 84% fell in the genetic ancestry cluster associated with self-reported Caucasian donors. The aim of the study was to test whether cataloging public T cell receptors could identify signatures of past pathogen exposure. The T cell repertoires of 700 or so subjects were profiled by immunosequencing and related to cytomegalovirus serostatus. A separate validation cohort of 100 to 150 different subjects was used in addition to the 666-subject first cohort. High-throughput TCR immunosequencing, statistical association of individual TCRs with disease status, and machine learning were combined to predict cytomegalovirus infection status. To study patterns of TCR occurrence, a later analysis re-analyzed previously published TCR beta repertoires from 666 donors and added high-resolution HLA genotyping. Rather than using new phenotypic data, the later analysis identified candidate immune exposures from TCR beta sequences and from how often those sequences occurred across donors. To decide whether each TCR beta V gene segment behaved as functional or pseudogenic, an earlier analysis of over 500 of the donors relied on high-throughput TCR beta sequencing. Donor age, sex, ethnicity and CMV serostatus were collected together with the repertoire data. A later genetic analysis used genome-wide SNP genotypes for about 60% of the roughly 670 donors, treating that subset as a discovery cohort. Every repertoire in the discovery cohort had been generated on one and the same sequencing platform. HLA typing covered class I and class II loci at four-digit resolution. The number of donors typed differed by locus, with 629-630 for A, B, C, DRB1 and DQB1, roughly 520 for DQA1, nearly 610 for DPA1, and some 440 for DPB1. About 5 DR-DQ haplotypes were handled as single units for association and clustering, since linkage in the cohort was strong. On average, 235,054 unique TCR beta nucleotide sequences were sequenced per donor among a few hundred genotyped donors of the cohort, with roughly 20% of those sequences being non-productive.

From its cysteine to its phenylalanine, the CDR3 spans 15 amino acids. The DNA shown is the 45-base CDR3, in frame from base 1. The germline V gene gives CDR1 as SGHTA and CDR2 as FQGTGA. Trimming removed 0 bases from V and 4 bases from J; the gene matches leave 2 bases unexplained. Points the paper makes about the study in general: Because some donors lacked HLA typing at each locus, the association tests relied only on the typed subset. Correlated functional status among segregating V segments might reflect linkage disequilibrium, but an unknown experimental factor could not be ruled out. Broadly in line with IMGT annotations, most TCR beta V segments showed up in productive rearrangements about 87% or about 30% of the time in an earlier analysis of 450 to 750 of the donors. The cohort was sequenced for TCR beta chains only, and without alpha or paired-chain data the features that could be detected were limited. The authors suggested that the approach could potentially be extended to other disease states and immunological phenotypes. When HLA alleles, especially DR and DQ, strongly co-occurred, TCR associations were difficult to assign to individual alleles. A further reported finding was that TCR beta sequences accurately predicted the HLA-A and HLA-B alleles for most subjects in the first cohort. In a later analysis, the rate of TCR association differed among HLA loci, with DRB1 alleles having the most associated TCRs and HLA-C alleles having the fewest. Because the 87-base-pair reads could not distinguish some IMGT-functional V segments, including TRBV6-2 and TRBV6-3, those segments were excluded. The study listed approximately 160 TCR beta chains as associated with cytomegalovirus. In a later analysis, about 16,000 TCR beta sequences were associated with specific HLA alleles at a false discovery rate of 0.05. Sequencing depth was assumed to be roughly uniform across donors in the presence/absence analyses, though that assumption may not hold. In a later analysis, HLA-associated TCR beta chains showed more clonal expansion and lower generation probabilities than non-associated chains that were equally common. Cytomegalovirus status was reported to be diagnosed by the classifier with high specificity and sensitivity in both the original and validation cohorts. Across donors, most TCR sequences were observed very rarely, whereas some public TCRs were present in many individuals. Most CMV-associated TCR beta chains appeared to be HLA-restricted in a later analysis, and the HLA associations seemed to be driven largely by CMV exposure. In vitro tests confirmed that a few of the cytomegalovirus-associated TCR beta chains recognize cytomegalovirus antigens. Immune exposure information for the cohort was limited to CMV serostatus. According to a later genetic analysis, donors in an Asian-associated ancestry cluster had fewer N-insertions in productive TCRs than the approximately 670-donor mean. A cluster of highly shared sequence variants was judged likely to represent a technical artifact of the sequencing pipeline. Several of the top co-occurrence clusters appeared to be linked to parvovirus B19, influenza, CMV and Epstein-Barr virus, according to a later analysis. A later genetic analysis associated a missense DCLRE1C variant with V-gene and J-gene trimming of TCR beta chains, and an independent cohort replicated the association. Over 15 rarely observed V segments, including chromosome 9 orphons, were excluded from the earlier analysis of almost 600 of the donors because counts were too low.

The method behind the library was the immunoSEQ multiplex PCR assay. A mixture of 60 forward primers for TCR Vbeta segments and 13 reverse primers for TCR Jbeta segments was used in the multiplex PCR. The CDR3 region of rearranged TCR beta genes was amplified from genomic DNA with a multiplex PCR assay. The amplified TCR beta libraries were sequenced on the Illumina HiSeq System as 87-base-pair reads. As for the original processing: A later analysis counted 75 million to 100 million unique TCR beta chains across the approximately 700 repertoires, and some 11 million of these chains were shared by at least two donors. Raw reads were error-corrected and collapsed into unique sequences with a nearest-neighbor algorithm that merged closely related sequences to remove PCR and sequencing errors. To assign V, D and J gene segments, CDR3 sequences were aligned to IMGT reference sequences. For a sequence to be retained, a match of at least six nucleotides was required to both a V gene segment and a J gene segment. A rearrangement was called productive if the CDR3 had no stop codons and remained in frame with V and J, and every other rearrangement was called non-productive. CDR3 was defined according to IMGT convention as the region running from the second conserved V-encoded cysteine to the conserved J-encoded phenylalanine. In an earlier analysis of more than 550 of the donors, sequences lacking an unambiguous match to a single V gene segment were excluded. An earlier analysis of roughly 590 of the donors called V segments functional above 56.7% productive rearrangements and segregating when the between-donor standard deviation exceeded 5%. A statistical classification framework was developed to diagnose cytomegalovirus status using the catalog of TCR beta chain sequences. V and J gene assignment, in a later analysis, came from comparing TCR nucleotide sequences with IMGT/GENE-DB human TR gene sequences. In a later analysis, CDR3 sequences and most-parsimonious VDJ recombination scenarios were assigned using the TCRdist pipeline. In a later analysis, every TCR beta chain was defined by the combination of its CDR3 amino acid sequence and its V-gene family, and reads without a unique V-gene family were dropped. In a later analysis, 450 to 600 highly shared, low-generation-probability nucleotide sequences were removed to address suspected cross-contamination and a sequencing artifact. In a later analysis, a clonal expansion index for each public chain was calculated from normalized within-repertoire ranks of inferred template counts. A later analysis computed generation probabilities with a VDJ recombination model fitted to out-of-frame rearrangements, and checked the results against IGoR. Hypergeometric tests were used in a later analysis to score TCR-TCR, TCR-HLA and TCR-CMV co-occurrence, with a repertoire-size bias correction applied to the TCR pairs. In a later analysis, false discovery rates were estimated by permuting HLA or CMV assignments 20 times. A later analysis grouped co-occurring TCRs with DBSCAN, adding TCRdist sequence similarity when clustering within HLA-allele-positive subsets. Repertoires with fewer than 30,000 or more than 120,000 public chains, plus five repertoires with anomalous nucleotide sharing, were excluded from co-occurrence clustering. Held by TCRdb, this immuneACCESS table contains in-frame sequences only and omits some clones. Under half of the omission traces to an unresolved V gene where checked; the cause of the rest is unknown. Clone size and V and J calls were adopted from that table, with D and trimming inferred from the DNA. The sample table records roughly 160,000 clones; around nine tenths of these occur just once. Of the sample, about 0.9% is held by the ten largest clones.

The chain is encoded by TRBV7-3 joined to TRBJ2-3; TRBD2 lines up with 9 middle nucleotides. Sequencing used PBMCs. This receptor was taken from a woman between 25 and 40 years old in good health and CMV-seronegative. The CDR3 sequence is CASSLTPSGADTQYF. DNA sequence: TGTGCCAGCAGCTTAACCCCTAGCGGGGCAGATACGCAGTATTTT.